The clone carrying this T cell receptor (beta chain) occurred once. This sample stems from a study of shared T cell receptors in the human thymus. The protocol was immunoSEQ multiplex PCR, while the TCRdb copy is restricted to in-frame clones and leaves out a portion. The sample shows roughly 700,000 clones, 88% of them seen only once. This same sample was also part of a study on human thymus T cells. This second study notes: The thymus tissue came from resections taken during corrective heart surgery. Highly overlapping thymic repertoires among unrelated individuals were reported in related research.

Sequencing used thymocytes. This TCR came from a boy in the first two years of life with a congenital heart defect.

CDR3 loop: CASSSTSGRHPDTQYF. The DNA of the CDR3 is TGTGCCAGTAGTTCCACTAGCGGGAGACATCCAGATACGCAGTATTTT. The V and J genes are TRBV19 and TRBJ2-3; 11 nucleotides match TRBD2. Germline lookup yields CDR1 LNHDA and CDR2 SQIVND (reference sequence). Unmatched junction bases numbered 8, after V lost 5 bases and J lost 4 bases. The length of the CDR3 is 16 residues.